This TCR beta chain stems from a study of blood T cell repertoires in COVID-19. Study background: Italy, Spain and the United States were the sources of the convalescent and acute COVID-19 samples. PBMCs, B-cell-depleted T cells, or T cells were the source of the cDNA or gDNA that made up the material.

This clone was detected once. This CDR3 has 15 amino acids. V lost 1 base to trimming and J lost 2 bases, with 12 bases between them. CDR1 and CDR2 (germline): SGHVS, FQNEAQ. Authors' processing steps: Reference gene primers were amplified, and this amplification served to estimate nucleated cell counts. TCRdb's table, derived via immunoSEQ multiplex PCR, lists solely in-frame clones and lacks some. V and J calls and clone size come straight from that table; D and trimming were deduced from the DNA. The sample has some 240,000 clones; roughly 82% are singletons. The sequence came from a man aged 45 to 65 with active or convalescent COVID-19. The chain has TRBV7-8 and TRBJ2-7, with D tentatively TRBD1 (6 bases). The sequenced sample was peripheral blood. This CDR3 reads CASSLEQGLTYEQYV. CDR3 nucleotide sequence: TGTGCCAGCAGCTTAGAACAGGGTCTCACCTACGAGCAGTACGTC.